This passage covers 2 T cell receptor beta chains from one sample sequenced in a study of blood T cell repertoires in COVID-19. TCRdb keeps only in-frame clones here, not all; method: immunoSEQ multiplex PCR. The sample has some 240,000 clones, roughly 82% seen once; the top ten hold about 1.5%. The specimen sequenced was peripheral blood. The origin of the receptors is a woman aged 35 to 49 who had recovered from COVID-19.

The chain has TRBV7-2 and TRBJ1-1; unclear D gene. Germline assignment: CDR1 SGHTA and CDR2 FQGNSA. The CDR3 sequence is 14 residues long. V was trimmed by 7 bases and J by 1 base, leaving 13 bases between them. This CDR3 is CASTRRDSNTEAFF. The CDR3 DNA follows: TGTGCCAGCACAAGGAGGGATTCGAACACTGAAGCTTTCTTT. Filled out from reference TRBV7-2 and TRBJ1-1, the complete variable domain reads GAGVSQSPSNKVTEKGKDVELRCDPISGHTALYWYRQSLGQGLEFLIYFQGNSAPDKSGLPSDRFSAERTGGSVSTLTIQRTQQEDSAVYLCASTRRDSNTEAFFGQGTRLTVV.

V and J are TRBV19 and TRBJ1-2, with TRBD1 as a possible D gene (6 bases). CDR3 length: 12 amino acids. The V gene lost 6 bases and the J gene lost 6 bases, with 11 bases spanning the gap. Germline-derived CDR1 and CDR2 are LNHDA and SQIVND (reference sequence). The CDR3 reads CASRQGDDGYTF. The CDR3 DNA reads TGTGCCAGTAGACAGGGTGACGATGGCTACACCTTC.